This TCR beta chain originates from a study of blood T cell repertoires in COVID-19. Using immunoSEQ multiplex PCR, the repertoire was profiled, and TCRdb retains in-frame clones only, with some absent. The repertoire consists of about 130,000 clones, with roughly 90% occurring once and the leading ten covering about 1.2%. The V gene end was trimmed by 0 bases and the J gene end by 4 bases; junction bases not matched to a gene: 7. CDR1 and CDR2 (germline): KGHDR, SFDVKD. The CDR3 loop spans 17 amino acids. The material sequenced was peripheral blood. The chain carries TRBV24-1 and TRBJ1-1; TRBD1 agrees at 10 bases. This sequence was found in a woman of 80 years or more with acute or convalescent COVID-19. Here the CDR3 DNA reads TGTGCCACCAGTGATTTGCCTGACAGGGGGCTTACCACTGAAGCTTTCTTT. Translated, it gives CATSDLPDRGLTTEAFF.